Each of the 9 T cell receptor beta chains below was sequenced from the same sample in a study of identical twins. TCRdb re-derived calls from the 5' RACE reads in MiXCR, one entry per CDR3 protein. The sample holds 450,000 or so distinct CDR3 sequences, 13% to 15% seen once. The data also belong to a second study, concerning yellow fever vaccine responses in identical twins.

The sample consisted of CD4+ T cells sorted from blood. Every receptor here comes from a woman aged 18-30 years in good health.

CDR3 region: CASSQQTGVFTDTQYF. The CDR3 DNA follows: TGCGCCAGCAGCCAACAGACAGGAGTCTTCACAGATACGCAGTATTTT. V gene TRBV5-1 combines with J gene TRBJ2-3, with D possibly being TRBD1 (6 bases). The germline V gene has CDR1 SGHRS and CDR2 YFSETQ. The CDR3 consists of 16 residues. V dropped 4 bases and J dropped 2 bases, with 17 bases sitting between them.

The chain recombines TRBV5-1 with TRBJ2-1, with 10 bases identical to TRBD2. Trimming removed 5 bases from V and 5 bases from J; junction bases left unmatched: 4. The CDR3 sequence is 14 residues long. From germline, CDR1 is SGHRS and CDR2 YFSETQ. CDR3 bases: TGCGCCAGCAGTCGGACTAGCGGTAACAATGAGCAGTTCTTC. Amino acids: CASSRTSGNNEQFF.

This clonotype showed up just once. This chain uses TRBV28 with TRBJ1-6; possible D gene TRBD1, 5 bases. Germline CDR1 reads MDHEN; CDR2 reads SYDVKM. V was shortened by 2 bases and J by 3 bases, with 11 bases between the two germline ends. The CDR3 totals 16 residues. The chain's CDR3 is CASSLGGSFYNSPLHF. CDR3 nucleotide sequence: TGTGCCAGCAGTTTAGGGGGATCTTTCTATAATTCACCCCTCCACTTT. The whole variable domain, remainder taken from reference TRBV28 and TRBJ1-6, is DVKVTQSSRYLVKRTGEKVFLECVQDMDHENMFWYRQDPGLGLRLIYFSYDVKMKEKGDIPEGYSVSREKKERFSLILESASTNQTSMYLCASSLGGSFYNSPLHFGNGTRLTVT.

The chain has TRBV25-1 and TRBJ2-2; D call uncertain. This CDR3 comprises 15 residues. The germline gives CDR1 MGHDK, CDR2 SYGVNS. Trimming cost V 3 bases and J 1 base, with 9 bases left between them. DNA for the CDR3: TGTGCCAGCAGTGAGGCTCTGAAGAACACCGGGGAGCTGTTTTTT. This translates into CASSEALKNTGELFF.

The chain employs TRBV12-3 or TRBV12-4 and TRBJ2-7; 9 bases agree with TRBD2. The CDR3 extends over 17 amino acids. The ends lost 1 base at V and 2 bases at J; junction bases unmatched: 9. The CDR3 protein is CASSLDGGGARPYEQYF. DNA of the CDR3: TGTGCCAGCAGTTTAGATGGCGGGGGGGCCAGGCCCTACGAGCAGTACTTC.

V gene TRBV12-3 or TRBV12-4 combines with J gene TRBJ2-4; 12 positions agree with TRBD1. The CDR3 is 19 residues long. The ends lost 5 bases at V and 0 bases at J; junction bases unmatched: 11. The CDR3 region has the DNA TGTGCCAGCAGTGCCCGGGACAGGGGGCAATTTAGAGCCAAAAACATTCAGTACTTC. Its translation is CASSARDRGQFRAKNIQYF.

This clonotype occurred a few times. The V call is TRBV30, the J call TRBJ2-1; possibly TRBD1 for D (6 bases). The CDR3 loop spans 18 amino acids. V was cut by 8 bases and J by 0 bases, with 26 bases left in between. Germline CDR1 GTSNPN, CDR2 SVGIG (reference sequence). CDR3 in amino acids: CAAYYSQGLIGSYNEQFF. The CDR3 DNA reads TGTGCCGCTTATTACAGTCAGGGGTTAATCGGCTCCTACAATGAGCAGTTCTTC.

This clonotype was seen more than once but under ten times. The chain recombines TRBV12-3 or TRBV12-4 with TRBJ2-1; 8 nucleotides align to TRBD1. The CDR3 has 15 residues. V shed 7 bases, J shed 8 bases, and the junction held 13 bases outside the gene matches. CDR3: CASTPRGTGGHEQFF. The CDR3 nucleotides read TGTGCCAGCACCCCGAGGGGTACAGGGGGGCATGAGCAGTTCTTC.

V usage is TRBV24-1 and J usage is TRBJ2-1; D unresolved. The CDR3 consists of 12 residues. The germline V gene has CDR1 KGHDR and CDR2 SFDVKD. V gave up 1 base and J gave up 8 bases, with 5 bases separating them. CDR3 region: CATSDFPHEQFF. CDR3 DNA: TGTGCCACCAGTGATTTCCCACATGAGCAGTTCTTC.